This entry describes one TCR beta chain. These data come from a study of shared clonotypes between healthy human individuals. Once extracted for a subset, genomic DNA was divided evenly among several immunoSEQ plates. On ten immunoSEQ deep assay plates, unsorted PBMC DNA was sequenced. Clones were sequenced by immunoSEQ multiplex PCR, and TCRdb holds only the in-frame ones, with some missing. The sample holds some 510,000 clones; about four fifths are singletons and the top ten take under 15%. Trimming at V came to 4 bases and at J to 5 bases, leaving 12 bases not matched to a gene. Germline V CDR1 and CDR2: SGHRS, YFSETQ. This CDR3 is 15 amino acids long. Genomic DNA from unsorted samples was obtained from 83 million or so PBMCs (per sample).

The sequenced sample consisted of PBMCs. The rearrangement uses TRBV5-1 and TRBJ2-7, with 7 bases matching TRBD1. The sequence was obtained from a woman between 35 and 50 years old in good health. Some clones in this sample may be carry-over from other donors' samples. CDR3 residues: CASSRSQGVGDEQYF. CDR3 bases: TGCGCCAGCAGCCGTTCTCAGGGGGTAGGCGACGAGCAGTACTTC.